One sample yielded the 24 T cell receptor beta chains listed below, sequenced in a study of blood T cell repertoires in COVID-19. Data came from immunoSEQ multiplex PCR; TCRdb stores just in-frame clones and leaves some out. The table lists 150,000 to 200,000 clones, around 80% of them singletons. Sequencing input: peripheral blood. The receptors come from a woman between 65 and 79 years old with COVID-19, enrolled during active disease.

The chain has TRBV28 and TRBJ1-5, with D possibly matching TRBD1 (6 bases). The CDR3 totals 13 residues. The germline V and J ends were trimmed by 3 bases and 7 bases, with 10 bases remaining between them. From germline, CDR1 is MDHEN and CDR2 SYDVKM. The CDR3 is CASSFIQGQPQHF. CDR3 bases: TGTGCCAGCAGTTTCATACAGGGCCAGCCCCAGCATTTT.

The genes are TRBV19 and TRBJ2-4, with TRBD2 as a possible D gene (5 bases). Germline assignment: CDR1 LNHDA and CDR2 SQIVND (reference sequence). V shed 8 bases and J shed 8 bases, with 16 bases lying between them. The CDR3 runs 13 residues. In DNA, the CDR3 is TGTGCCAGTCGGCTCCGGGGAGCGGACATTCAGTACTTC. Translating gives CASRLRGADIQYF.

V and J are TRBV13 and TRBJ1-1; a weak D match, TRBD1 (6 bases). With 5 bases removed from V and 4 bases from J, the gap between germline ends came to 11 bases. The CDR3 has 13 amino acids. CDR1 and CDR2 from the germline V gene are PRHDT and FYEKMQ (reference sequence). Here the CDR3 DNA reads TGTGCCAGCAGCACAGGGACAACCACTGAAGCTTTCTTT. It specifies CASSTGTTTEAFF.

This clone was seen more than once but under ten times. The gene calls are TRBV5-6 and TRBJ2-2, with a weak D call TRBD1 (6 bases). Per germline, CDR1 SGHDT and CDR2 YYEEEE. This CDR3 is 14 amino acids long. The V end lost 4 bases, the J end lost 4 bases, and 11 bases lay between the germline ends. The CDR3 DNA sequence: TGTGCCAGCAGCGCTGGACAGCCCACCGGGGAGCTGTTTTTT. Its protein is CASSAGQPTGELFF. Based on the CDR3 plus reference TRBV5-6 and TRBJ2-2, the full variable domain is DAGVTQSPTHLIKTRGQQVTLRCSPKSGHDTVSWYQQALGQGPQFIFQYYEEEERQRGNFPDRFSGHQFPNYSSELNVNALLLGDSALYLCASSAGQPTGELFFGEGSRLTVL.

The rearrangement joins TRBV12-3 or TRBV12-4 to TRBJ1-1; no firm D call. Trimming removed 4 bases from V and 7 bases from J, with 10 bases in between. The CDR3 runs to 12 residues. This CDR3 reads CASSSHEGEAFF. The CDR3 nucleotides read TGTGCCAGCAGTTCCCACGAGGGTGAAGCTTTCTTT.

The chain's CDR3 is CASSLRGKPQHF. CDR3 DNA: TGTGCCAGCAGTTTACGGGGAAAGCCCCAGCATTTT. The chain couples TRBV28 to TRBJ1-5, with D hard to call. V lost 2 bases and J lost 8, with 7 bases in between. This CDR3 region has 12 residues. From germline, CDR1 is MDHEN and CDR2 SYDVKM.

The chain couples TRBV2 to TRBJ2-1; maybe TRBD1 (6 bases). In germline, CDR1 is SNHLY, CDR2 FYNNEI. Trimming removed 6 bases from V and 7 bases from J, with 13 bases in between. The CDR3 length is 13 residues. This chain's CDR3 is CASSAIRGNEQFF. DNA of the CDR3: TGTGCCAGCAGCGCCATCAGGGGAAATGAGCAGTTCTTC. The variable domain in full, completed from reference TRBV2 and TRBJ2-1, reads EPEVTQTPSHQVTQMGQEVILRCVPISNHLYFYWYRQILGQKVEFLVSFYNNEISEKSEIFDDQFSVERPDGSNFTLKIRSTKLEDSAMYFCASSAIRGNEQFFGPGTRLTVL.

The J gene is TRBJ1-2, the V gene TRBV14, with TRBD1 as a possible D gene (6 bases). V lost 1 base, J lost 4 bases, and 16 bases lay in between. The CDR3 totals 16 residues. CDR1 is SGHDN and CDR2 is FVKESK in the germline V gene. The CDR3 region is CASSQVSLGQPYGYTF. The CDR3 region has the DNA TGTGCCAGCAGCCAAGTTTCACTAGGACAGCCCTATGGCTACACCTTC.

The gene calls are TRBV5-6 and TRBJ2-3, with a possible D match to TRBD2 (5 bases). The CDR3 extends over 15 amino acids. V was pared by 2 bases and J by 0 bases, with 10 bases between. Germline loops: CDR1 SGHDT, CDR2 YYEEEE. This CDR3 is CASSLGRTSTDTQYF. The CDR3 DNA is TGTGCCAGCAGCTTAGGACGGACTAGCACAGATACGCAGTATTTT.

This chain joins TRBV19 and TRBJ1-5; 7 positions agree with TRBD1. Germline trimming cut 5 bases from V and 2 bases from J; bases unmatched to any gene: 12. The CDR3 consists of 17 residues. Germline V CDR1 and CDR2: LNHDA, SQIVND (reference sequence). As DNA, the CDR3 is TGTGCCAGTAGTGATGCAGGGGGGCGAAAGGGCAATCAGCCCCAGCATTTT. Protein sequence: CASSDAGGRKGNQPQHF.

The chain joins TRBV4-1 to TRBJ2-1; D not resolved. This CDR3 has 15 residues. V dropped 4 bases and J dropped 0 bases, with 10 bases sitting between them. Germline V gives CDR1 MGHRA, CDR2 YSYEKL. The CDR3 bases are TGCGCCAGCAGCCGAGAGATTAGCTCCTACAATGAGCAGTTCTTC. This sequence encodes CASSREISSYNEQFF.

This chain connects TRBV19 to TRBJ1-5; no firm D call. Trimming took off 5 bases at V and 5 bases at J, with 10 bases between the two ends. Germline CDR1 reads LNHDA; CDR2 reads SQIVND (reference sequence). The CDR3 is 13 residues long. CDR3 DNA sequence: TGTGCCAGTAGTTATTTTGGAGATCAGCCCCAGCATTTT. Translation gives CASSYFGDQPQHF.

The chain has TRBV5-1 and TRBJ2-3, with 8 bases aligning to TRBD2. Losses at the gene ends were 0 bases for V and 4 bases for J; bases not matched to a gene: 4. The CDR3 totals 15 residues. Germline V gives CDR1 SGHRS, CDR2 YFSETQ. The CDR3 DNA reads TGCGCCAGCAGCTTGGCGGGAGGGCCTCCAGATACGCAGTATTTT. Its protein is CASSLAGGPPDTQYF.

The V gene is TRBV10-1, the J gene TRBJ2-7; 7 bases are shared with TRBD2. After removal of 6 bases from V and 0 bases from J, the junction contained 14 bases not matched to a gene. Germline CDR1 and CDR2: WNHNN and SYGVQD (reference sequence). The CDR3 is made up of 17 amino acids. The CDR3 is CASRLDPTSVSSYEQYV. The CDR3 DNA reads TGCGCCAGCAGGCTAGACCCCACTAGCGTCAGCTCCTACGAGCAGTACGTC.

The rearrangement links TRBV7-3 to TRBJ2-3; no clear D. Germline V gives CDR1 SGHTA, CDR2 FQGTGA. The CDR3 contains 13 residues. The V gene lost 7 bases and the J gene lost 2 bases, with 10 bases spanning the gap. The CDR3 region is CASTYDSTDTQYF. The CDR3, as DNA: TGTGCCAGCACCTACGACTCCACAGATACGCAGTATTTT. The full variable domain, rest sourced from reference TRBV7-3 and TRBJ2-3, is GAGVSQTPSNKVTEKGKYVELRCDPISGHTALYWYRQSLGQGPEFLIYFQGTGAADDSGLPNDRFFAVRPEGSVSTLKIQRTERGDSAVYLCASTYDSTDTQYFGPGTRLTVL.

This chain uses TRBV5-1 with TRBJ1-3, with no clear D. The CDR3 has 14 amino acids. In germline, CDR1 is SGHRS, CDR2 YFSETQ. Trimming pared 2 bases from V and 5 bases from J, leaving 11 bases between. CDR3 loop: CASSLGGDRNTIYF. The CDR3, as DNA: TGCGCCAGCAGCTTAGGCGGGGATCGAAACACCATATATTTT.

The rearrangement uses TRBV6-6 and TRBJ1-4; 9 bases match TRBD1. Germline V CDR1 and CDR2: MNHNY, SVGAGI (reference sequence). This CDR3 region has 14 residues. V shed 5 bases, J shed 11 bases, and the junction held 9 bases outside the gene matches. The CDR3 nucleotides read TGTGCCAGCAGTCGGACAGGGGAAATTGGGAAACTGTTTTTT. It encodes CASSRTGEIGKLFF.

V usage is TRBV7-8 and J usage is TRBJ2-3, with D hard to call. V was trimmed by 1 base and J by 4 bases, leaving 6 bases between them. Germline V CDR1 and CDR2: SGHVS, FQNEAQ. CDR3 length: 13 amino acids. The chain's CDR3 is CASSLVTADTQYF. Written as DNA, the CDR3 is TGTGCCAGCAGCTTAGTTACTGCAGATACGCAGTATTTT.

V gene TRBV19 combines with J gene TRBJ1-1; 7 nucleotides line up with TRBD1. V was clipped by 7 bases and J by 3 bases; unmatched bases: 5. The CDR3 loop spans 13 amino acids. The germline V gene encodes CDR1 LNHDA and CDR2 SQIVND (reference sequence). The CDR3 here is CASNPDRDTEAFF. The CDR3 DNA follows: TGTGCCAGTAATCCCGACAGGGACACTGAAGCTTTCTTT.

The gene calls are TRBV7-2 and TRBJ2-1; D may be TRBD1 (6 bases). CDR1 and CDR2 (germline): SGHTA, FQGNSA. This CDR3 contains 16 residues. V was cut by 2 bases and J by 0 bases, with 11 bases left in between. This CDR3 reads CASSLRGFGSYNEQFF. For the CDR3, the DNA is TGTGCCAGCAGCTTAAGGGGGTTCGGCTCCTACAATGAGCAGTTCTTC.

The rearrangement links TRBV10-3 to TRBJ2-1; D is perhaps TRBD1 (6 bases). Germline CDR1 ENHRY, CDR2 SYGVKD. The CDR3 loop spans 17 amino acids. V dropped 4 bases and J dropped 0 bases, with 16 bases sitting between them. CDR3 residues: CAISVQTGSSSYNEQFF. The CDR3 nucleotides are TGTGCCATCAGTGTTCAGACAGGCTCCAGCTCCTACAATGAGCAGTTCTTC.

The CDR3 DNA reads TGTGCCTGGATACGACAGTTCACAGATACGCAGTATTTT. It is translated as CAWIRQFTDTQYF. The chain combines TRBV30 with TRBJ2-3; TRBD1 is a possible D gene (5 bases). The CDR3 is 13 amino acids. Germline V lookup: CDR1 GTSNPN, CDR2 SVGIG (reference sequence). V was cut by 4 bases and J by 2 bases, with 10 bases left in between.

This clone was counted only a few times. This sequence joins TRBV28 and TRBJ1-3; D possibly corresponds to TRBD1 (5 bases). The CDR3 covers 16 residues. The V end was cut by 6 bases, the J end by 4 bases, with 19 bases between. In germline, CDR1 is MDHEN, CDR2 SYDVKM. For the CDR3, the DNA is TGTGCCAGCAGCCAAACGGAAACAGGCTCAGGAAACACCATATATTTT. It encodes CASSQTETGSGNTIYF.

The V call is TRBV3-1 (or the pseudogene TRBV3-2), the J call TRBJ2-2; tentatively, D is TRBD1 (6 bases). The CDR3 runs 16 residues. Trimming cost V 4 bases and J 3 bases, with 15 bases left between them. Germline values: CDR1 LGHDT, CDR2 YNNKEL (reference sequence). In nucleotides, the CDR3 is TGTGCCAGCAGCCTTACAGGGATTTGGGACACCGGGGAGCTGTTTTTT. Protein: CASSLTGIWDTGELFF.